The 16 T cell receptor beta chains listed next were all sequenced from one sample in a study of human T cells and chemical hapten exposure. In TCRdb, the RACE reads were re-called with MiXCR into one record per CDR3 protein. The table shows tens of thousands of distinct CDR3 sequences, with 6.5% to 9% occurring only once. The time point is: healthy volunteer bleed at 2 weeks. The study extracted total RNA from unfractionated whole blood. The sequenced material came from whole blood. The receptors originated from a human donor in good health. Some clones in this sample may be carry-over from other donors' samples.

This clonotype was seen repeatedly, ten times or more. This rearrangement joins TRBV29-1 to TRBJ2-1, with D hard to call. The CDR3 has 15 amino acids. The germline gives CDR1 SQVTM, CDR2 ANQGSEA. The V end lost 5 bases, the J end lost 11 bases, and 25 bases lay between the germline ends. CDR3 coding DNA: TGCAGCGTTCTACAACAGCCGATCGGGCGATTTAAGCAGTTCTTC. Encoded protein: CSVLQQPIGRFKQFF.

This clonotype showed up just once. It may be a read error: a sequence one base away is much more abundant. The chain joins TRBV20-1 to TRBJ2-6; 7 positions agree with TRBD1. This CDR3 region has 13 residues. Germline V gene sequence: CDR1 DFQATT, CDR2 SNEGSKA (reference sequence). V lost 3 bases and J lost 12; bases outside the gene matches: 8. The CDR3 region is CSARTGLRGVLTF. CDR3 DNA: TGCAGTGCTAGGACAGGGCTGAGAGGCGTCCTGACTTTC.

In this sample, this clonotype turned up many times. The chain joins TRBV20-1 to TRBJ2-7; TRBD1 matches 7 bases. In germline, CDR1 is DFQATT, CDR2 SNEGSKA (reference sequence). V dropped 1 base and J dropped 4; count of bases not matched to a gene: 13. This CDR3 comprises 16 residues. The CDR3 nucleotides are TGCAGTGCTAGAGGTCTAACAGGGGTGGCAGAGTACGAGCAGTACTTC. Translated, it gives CSARGLTGVAEYEQYF.

This clonotype was counted only a few times. The chain uses TRBV7-2 and TRBJ2-7; D unresolved. The CDR3 extends over 11 amino acids. CDR1 and CDR2 from the germline V gene are SGHTA and FQGNSA. V lost 3 bases and J 5 bases, leaving 5 bases between the germline ends. The CDR3 loop is CASSFGDEQYF. Written as DNA, the CDR3 is TGTGCCAGCAGCTTTGGGGACGAGCAGTACTTC.

This clonotype has more than one count but fewer than ten. This chain connects TRBV29-1 to TRBJ2-3, with 9 bases identical to TRBD1. Germline values: CDR1 SQVTM, CDR2 ANQGSEA. V gave up 1 base and J gave up 5 bases; unmatched junction bases: 4. This CDR3 contains 14 residues. The CDR3 sequence: CSVEGGQGGDTQYF. DNA for the CDR3: TGCAGCGTTGAAGGGGGACAGGGAGGAGATACGCAGTATTTT.

This clonotype was seen ten or more times. V is TRBV29-1 and J is TRBJ2-3; 7 bases are shared with TRBD1. CDR3 length: 14 amino acids. Trimming cost V 5 bases and J 0 bases; bases outside gene matches: 5. CDR1 and CDR2 (germline): SQVTM, ANQGSEA. CDR3 region: CSVPTGASTDTQYF. For the CDR3, the DNA is TGCAGCGTTCCAACAGGGGCTAGCACAGATACGCAGTATTTT.

This clonotype has a handful of counts. This rearrangement joins TRBV5-1 to TRBJ2-4; D is perhaps TRBD2 (6 bases). Per the germline V gene, CDR1 is SGHRS and CDR2 is YFSETQ. The CDR3 extends over 15 amino acids. V was pared by 2 bases and J by 4 bases, with 13 bases between. The CDR3 DNA is TGCGCCAGCAGCTTAGACGGGAGTTCAAAAAACATTCAGTACTTC. Translating it yields CASSLDGSSKNIQYF.

This clonotype came up many times. J is TRBJ1-2 and V is TRBV7-2, with D unresolved. The CDR3 totals 16 residues. Germline CDR1 and CDR2: SGHTA and FQGNSA. Trimming shortened V by 2 bases and J by 0 bases, and 13 bases separated the two germline ends. The CDR3 nucleotides read TGTGCCAGCAGCTTATCGAATGCTGTGACTAACTATGGCTACACCTTC. This codes for CASSLSNAVTNYGYTF.

The sample holds many counts of this clonotype. The chain recombines TRBV28 with TRBJ2-2; the D gene is possibly TRBD1 (6 bases). Germline V gene sequence: CDR1 MDHEN, CDR2 SYDVKM. V lost 10 bases and J lost 1, with 10 bases in between. This CDR3 has 13 amino acids. CDR3 amino acids: CAILDRNTGELFF. As DNA, the CDR3 is TGTGCCATACTGGACAGGAACACCGGGGAGCTGTTTTTT.

This clonotype was seen repeatedly, ten times or more. For the CDR3, the DNA is TGTGCCAGCACCTCTGGACGGGCCTACGAGCAGTACTTC. Its translation: CASTSGRAYEQYF. The chain links TRBV7-9 to TRBJ2-7; no reliable D call. The CDR3 sequence is 13 residues long. Germline assignment: CDR1 SEHNR and CDR2 FQNEAQ (reference sequence). V was clipped by 7 bases and J by 2 bases, with 12 bases between them.

Many counts were recorded for this clonotype. This chain joins TRBV18 and TRBJ2-7; D gene uncertain. Between the trimmed V and J ends, which lost 2 bases and 5 bases, there was a span of 16 bases. This CDR3 comprises 15 residues. Germline V lookup: CDR1 KGHSH, CDR2 LQKENI. This CDR3 is CASSPRWSGLDEQYF. The CDR3 DNA follows: TGTGCCAGCTCACCAAGATGGTCGGGCTTGGACGAGCAGTACTTC.

This clonotype has a count of ten or more. This chain joins TRBV7-2 and TRBJ2-7; 11 nucleotides line up with TRBD2. V lost 2 bases and J lost 2; bases outside the gene matches: 8. Germline CDR1 SGHTA, CDR2 FQGNSA. The CDR3 consists of 17 residues. CDR3 nucleotide sequence: TGTGCCAGCAGCTTAATCCCCACTAGCGGGAGTCCCTACGAGCAGTACTTC. This sequence encodes CASSLIPTSGSPYEQYF.

The CDR3 nucleotides are TGTGCCAGCTCACCGGACTGGATTAACACCGGGGAGCTGTTTTTT. It specifies CASSPDWINTGELFF. The gene calls are TRBV18 and TRBJ2-2; D perhaps matches TRBD2 (5 bases). V was shortened by 3 bases and J by 2 bases, with 10 bases between the two germline ends. The CDR3 is made up of 15 amino acids. CDR1 KGHSH and CDR2 LQKENI come from the germline V gene.

This clonotype has only a few counts. The chain uses TRBV10-1 and TRBJ1-5, with TRBD1 as a possible D gene (5 bases). CDR3 length: 13 amino acids. Germline V gene lookup returns CDR1 WNHNN and CDR2 SYGVQD (reference sequence). V was clipped by 2 bases and J by 9 bases, with 11 bases between them. DNA for the CDR3: TGCGCCAGCAGTGAGGACAGCCCAAGGCCCCAGCATTTT. Protein sequence: CASSEDSPRPQHF.

The rearrangement joins TRBV18 to TRBJ1-4; no clear D gene. This CDR3 comprises 15 residues. Germline assignment: CDR1 KGHSH and CDR2 LQKENI. V was clipped by 2 bases and J by 3 bases, with 10 bases between them. The CDR3 bases are TGTGCCAGCTCACCAAAAGACTTCTCTAATGAAAAACTGTTTTTT. Amino acid sequence: CASSPKDFSNEKLFF.

This clonotype has at least ten counts. V usage is TRBV5-1 and J usage is TRBJ2-7, with 8 bases that match TRBD2. Germline-derived CDR1 and CDR2 are SGHRS and YFSETQ. V shed 2 bases and J 1 base; nucleotides not matched to a gene: 2. CDR3 size: 14 residues. The CDR3 region is CASSLPGGSYEQYF. The CDR3 nucleotides are TGCGCCAGCAGCTTACCGGGGGGGTCCTACGAGCAGTACTTC.